Shown below are 5 T cell receptor beta chains from a single sample sequenced in a study of chemoradiotherapy in HPV16-positive cancers. Produced via immunoSEQ multiplex PCR; TCRdb's table is partial and in-frame only. Of around 30,000 clones in the sample, about 89% were seen once. Sequenced material: blood, taken from a patient who underwent chemoradiotherapy. These receptors came from a human donor with HPV-associated anogenital cancer.

A single count supports this clone. The chain has TRBV7-2 and TRBJ2-5; D is possibly TRBD1 (6 bases). V lost 1 base, J lost 4 bases, and 10 bases lay in between. The CDR3 contains 14 residues. The germline V gene encodes CDR1 SGHTA and CDR2 FQGNSA. The DNA of the CDR3 is TGTGCCAGCAGCTTAGGTACAGGGCGAGAGACCCAGTACTTC. As protein: CASSLGTGRETQYF. Supplemented by reference TRBV7-2 and TRBJ2-5, the full variable domain reads GAGVSQSPSNKVTEKGKDVELRCDPISGHTALYWYRQSLGQGLEFLIYFQGNSAPDKSGLPSDRFSAERTGGSVSTLTIQRTQQEDSAVYLCASSLGTGRETQYFGPGTRLLVL.

The V and J genes are TRBV9 and TRBJ2-7, with 8 positions matching TRBD1. The germline V gene encodes CDR1 SGDLS and CDR2 YYNGEE. The V and J ends lost 0 bases and 3 bases, in that order; junction bases with no gene match: 8. The CDR3 spans 16 residues. CDR3 sequence reads: CASSVGQGQFGYEQYF. The CDR3 DNA is TGTGCCAGCAGCGTAGGACAGGGGCAATTCGGCTACGAGCAGTACTTC.

In this sample, this clone turned up a few times. The V and J genes are TRBV6-1 and TRBJ2-1, with TRBD1 matching over 10 bases. The ends lost 5 bases at V and 3 bases at J; junction bases unmatched: 4. This CDR3 region has 15 residues. Germline V gene sequence: CDR1 MNHNS, CDR2 SASEGT. This CDR3 is CASSPRTGGYNEQFF. The CDR3 DNA follows: TGTGCCAGCAGTCCCCGGACAGGGGGCTACAATGAGCAGTTCTTC.

This rearrangement joins TRBV10-3 to TRBJ2-2, with D unresolved. CDR1 is ENHRY, CDR2 SYGVKD, per germline. The CDR3 extends over 15 amino acids. V was shortened by 6 bases and J by 0 bases, with 11 bases between the two germline ends. The CDR3 here is CAIRAVSTNTGELFF. CDR3 sequence (DNA): TGTGCCATCAGGGCAGTTAGTACGAACACCGGGGAGCTGTTTTTT.

The CDR3 here is CASSLALSGRFF. The CDR3 DNA is TGTGCCAGCAGCTTAGCGCTGAGCGGGCGGTTCTTC. This rearrangement joins TRBV7-9 to TRBJ2-1; tentatively, D is TRBD2 (6 bases). Germline-derived CDR1 and CDR2 are SEHNR and FQNEAQ (reference sequence). The V end was cut by 0 bases, the J end by 15 bases, with 12 bases between. This CDR3 contains 12 residues.